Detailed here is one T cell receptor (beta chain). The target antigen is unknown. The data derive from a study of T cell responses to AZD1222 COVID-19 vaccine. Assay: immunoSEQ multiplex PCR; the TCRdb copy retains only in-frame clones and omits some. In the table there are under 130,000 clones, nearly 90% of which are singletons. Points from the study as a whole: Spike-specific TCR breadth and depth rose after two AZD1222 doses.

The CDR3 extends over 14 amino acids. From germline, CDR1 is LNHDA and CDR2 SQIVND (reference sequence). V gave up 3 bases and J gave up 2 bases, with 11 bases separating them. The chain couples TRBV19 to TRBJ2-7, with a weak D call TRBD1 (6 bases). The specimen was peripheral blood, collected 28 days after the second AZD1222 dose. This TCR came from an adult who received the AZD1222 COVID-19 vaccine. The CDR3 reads CASSMRDNPYEQYF. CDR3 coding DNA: TGTGCCAGTAGTATGAGGGACAACCCCTACGAGCAGTACTTC. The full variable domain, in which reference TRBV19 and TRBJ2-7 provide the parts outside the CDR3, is DGGITQSPKYLFRKEGQNVTLSCEQNLNHDAMYWYRQDPGQGLRLIYYSQIVNDFQKGDIAEGYSVSREKKESFPLTVTSAQKNPTAFYLCASSMRDNPYEQYFGPGTRLTVT.